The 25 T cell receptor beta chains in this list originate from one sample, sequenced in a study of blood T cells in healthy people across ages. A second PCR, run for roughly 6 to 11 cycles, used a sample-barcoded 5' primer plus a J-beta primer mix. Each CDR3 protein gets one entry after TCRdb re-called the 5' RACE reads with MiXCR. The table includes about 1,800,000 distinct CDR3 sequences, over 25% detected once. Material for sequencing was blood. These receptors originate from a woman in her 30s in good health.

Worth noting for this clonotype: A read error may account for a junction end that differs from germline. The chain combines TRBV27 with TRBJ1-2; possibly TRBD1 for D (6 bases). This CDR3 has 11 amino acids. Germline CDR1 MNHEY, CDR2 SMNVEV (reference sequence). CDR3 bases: TGTGTCAGCGGTGAGGGGGGAGGCTACACCTTC. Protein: CVSGEGGGYTF.

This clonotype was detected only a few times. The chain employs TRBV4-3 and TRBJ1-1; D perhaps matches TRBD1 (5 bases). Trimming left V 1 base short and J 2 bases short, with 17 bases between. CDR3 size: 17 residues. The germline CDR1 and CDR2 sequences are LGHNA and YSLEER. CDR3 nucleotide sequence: TGCGCCAGCAGCCAAGGGGGACTTCTAGCGGGAAACACTGAAGCTTTCTTT. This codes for CASSQGGLLAGNTEAFF.

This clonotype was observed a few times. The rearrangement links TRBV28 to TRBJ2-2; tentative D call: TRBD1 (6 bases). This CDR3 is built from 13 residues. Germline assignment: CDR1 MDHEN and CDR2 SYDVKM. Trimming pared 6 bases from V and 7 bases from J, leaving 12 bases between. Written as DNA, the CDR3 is TGTGCCAGCAGCACTAGGGGGATCGGGGAGCTGTTTTTT. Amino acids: CASSTRGIGELFF.

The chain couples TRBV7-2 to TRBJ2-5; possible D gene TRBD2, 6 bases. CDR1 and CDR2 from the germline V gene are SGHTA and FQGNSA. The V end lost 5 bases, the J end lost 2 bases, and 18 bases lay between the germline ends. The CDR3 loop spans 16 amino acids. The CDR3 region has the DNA TGTGCCAGCAGCCTACGGCAGGGACGGGGGCAAGAGACCCAGTACTTC. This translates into CASSLRQGRGQETQYF.

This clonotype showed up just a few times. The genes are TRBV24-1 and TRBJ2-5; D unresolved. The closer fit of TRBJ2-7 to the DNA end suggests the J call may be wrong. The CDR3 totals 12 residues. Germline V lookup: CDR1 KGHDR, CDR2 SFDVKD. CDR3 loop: CATAEESGEQYF. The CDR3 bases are TGTGCCACCGCGGAAGAATCCGGCGAGCAGTACTTC.

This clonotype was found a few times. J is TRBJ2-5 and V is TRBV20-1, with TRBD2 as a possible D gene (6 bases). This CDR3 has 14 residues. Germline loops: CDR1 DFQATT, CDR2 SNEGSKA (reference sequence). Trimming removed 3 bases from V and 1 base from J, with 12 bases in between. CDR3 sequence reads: CSASPPGSQETQYF. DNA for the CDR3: TGCAGTGCTAGCCCTCCCGGGAGCCAAGAGACCCAGTACTTC.

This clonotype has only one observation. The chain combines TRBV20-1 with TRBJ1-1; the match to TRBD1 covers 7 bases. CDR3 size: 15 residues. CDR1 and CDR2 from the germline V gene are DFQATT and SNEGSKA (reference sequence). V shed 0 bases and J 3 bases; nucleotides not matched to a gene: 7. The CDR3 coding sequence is TGCAGTGCTAGAGATCGGAGAGGGGGCGACACTGAAGCTTTCTTT. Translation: CSARDRRGGDTEAFF.

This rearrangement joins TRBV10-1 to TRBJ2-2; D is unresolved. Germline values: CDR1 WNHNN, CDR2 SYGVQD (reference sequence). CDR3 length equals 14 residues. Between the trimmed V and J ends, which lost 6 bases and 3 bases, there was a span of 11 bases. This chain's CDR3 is CASRENPDTGELFF. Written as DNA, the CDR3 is TGCGCCAGCAGGGAAAACCCGGACACCGGGGAGCTGTTTTTT.

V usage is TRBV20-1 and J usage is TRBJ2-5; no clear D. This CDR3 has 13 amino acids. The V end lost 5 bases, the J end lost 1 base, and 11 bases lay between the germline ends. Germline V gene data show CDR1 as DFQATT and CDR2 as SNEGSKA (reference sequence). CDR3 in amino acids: CSAPVAGQETQYF. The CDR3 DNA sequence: TGCAGTGCTCCCGTTGCTGGCCAAGAGACCCAGTACTTC.

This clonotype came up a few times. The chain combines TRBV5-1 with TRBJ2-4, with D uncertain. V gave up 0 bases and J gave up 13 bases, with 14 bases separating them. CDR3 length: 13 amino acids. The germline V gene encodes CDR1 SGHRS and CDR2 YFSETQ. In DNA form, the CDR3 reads TGCGCCAGCAGCTTGGCCTATAGTACAGAGCAGTACTTC. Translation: CASSLAYSTEQYF.

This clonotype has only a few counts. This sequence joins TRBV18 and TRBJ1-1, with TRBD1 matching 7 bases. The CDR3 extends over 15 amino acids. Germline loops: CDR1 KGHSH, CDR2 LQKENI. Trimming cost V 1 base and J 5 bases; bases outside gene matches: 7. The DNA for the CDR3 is TGTGCCAGCTCACCACGAGGAACAGGGGCAACTGAAGCTTTCTTT. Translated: CASSPRGTGATEAFF.

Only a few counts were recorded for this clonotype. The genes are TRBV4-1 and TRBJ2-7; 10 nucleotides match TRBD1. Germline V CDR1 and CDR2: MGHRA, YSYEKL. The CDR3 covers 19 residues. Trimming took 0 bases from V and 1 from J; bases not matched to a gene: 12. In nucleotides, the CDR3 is TGCGCCAGCAGCCAAGAGTCTTTGTGGGGACAGGGGAAATCCTACGAGCAGTACTTC. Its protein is CASSQESLWGQGKSYEQYF.

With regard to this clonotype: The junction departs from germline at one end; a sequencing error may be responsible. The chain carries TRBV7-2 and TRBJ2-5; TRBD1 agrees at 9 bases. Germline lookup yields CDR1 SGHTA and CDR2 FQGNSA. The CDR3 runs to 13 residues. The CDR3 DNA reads TGTGCCAGCAGCGACAGGGGGGAGGGGACCCGGTACTTC. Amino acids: CASSDRGEGTRYF.

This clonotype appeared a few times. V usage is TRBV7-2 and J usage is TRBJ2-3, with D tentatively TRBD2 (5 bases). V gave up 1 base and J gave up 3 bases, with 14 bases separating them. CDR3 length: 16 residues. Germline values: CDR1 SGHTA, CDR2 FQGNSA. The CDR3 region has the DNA TGTGCCAGCAGCTTAGGGGTGGGATGGGAGACAGATACGCAGTATTTT. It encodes CASSLGVGWETDTQYF.

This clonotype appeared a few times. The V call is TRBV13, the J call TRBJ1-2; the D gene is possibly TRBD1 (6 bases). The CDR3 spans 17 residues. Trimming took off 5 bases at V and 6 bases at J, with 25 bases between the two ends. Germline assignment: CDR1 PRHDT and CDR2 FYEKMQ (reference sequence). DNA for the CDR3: TGTGCCAGCAGCCGCTTTACAGAGCCAGGGGAAAAAAATGGCTACACCTTC. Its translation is CASSRFTEPGEKNGYTF.

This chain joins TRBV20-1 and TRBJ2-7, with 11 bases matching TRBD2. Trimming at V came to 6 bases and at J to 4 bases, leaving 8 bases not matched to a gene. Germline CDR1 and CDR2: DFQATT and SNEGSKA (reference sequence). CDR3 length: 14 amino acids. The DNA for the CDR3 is TGCAGTGCGGGTACTAGCGGGAGAAATTACGAGCAGTACTTC. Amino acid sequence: CSAGTSGRNYEQYF.

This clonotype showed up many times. The CDR3 loop is CASRTGRYGYTF. DNA of the CDR3: TGTGCCAGCAGGACAGGTCGCTATGGCTACACCTTC. This rearrangement joins TRBV28 to TRBJ1-2; D possibly corresponds to TRBD1 (6 bases). The CDR3 contains 12 residues. Germline V CDR1 and CDR2: MDHEN, SYDVKM. V was pared by 6 bases and J by 4 bases, with 9 bases between.

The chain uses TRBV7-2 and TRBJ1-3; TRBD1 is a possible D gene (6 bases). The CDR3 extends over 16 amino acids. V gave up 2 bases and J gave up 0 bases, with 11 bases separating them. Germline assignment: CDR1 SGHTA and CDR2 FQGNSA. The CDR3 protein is CASSLSRGGSGNTIYF. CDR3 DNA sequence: TGTGCCAGCAGCTTATCGCGAGGGGGCTCTGGAAACACCATATATTTT.

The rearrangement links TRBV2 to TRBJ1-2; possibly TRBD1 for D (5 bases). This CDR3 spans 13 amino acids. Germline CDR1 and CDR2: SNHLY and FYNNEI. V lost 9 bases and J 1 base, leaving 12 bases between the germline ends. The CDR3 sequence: CASKPGDNYGYTF. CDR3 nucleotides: TGTGCCAGTAAGCCGGGGGATAACTATGGCTACACCTTC.

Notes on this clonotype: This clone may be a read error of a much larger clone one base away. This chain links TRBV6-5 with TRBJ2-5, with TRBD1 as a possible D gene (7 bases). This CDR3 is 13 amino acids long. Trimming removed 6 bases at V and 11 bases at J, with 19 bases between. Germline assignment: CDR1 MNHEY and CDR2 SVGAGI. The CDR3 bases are TGTGCCAGCAGAGAGGACAGGAGGGGGGAGCAGTACTTC. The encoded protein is CASREDRRGEQYF.

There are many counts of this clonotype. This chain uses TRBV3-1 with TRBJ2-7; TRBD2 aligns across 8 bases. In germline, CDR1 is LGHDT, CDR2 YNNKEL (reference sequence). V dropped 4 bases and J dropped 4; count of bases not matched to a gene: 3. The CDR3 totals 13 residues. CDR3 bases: TGTGCCAGCAGCCGCCAGCGGGGGTACGAGCAGTACTTC. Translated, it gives CASSRQRGYEQYF.

The CDR3 loop reads CASSLAQGGLREKLFF. The CDR3 nucleotides are TGTGCCAGCAGTTTAGCACAGGGGGGGCTGCGGGAAAAACTGTTTTTT. The chain recombines TRBV12-3 or TRBV12-4 with TRBJ1-4, with 8 positions matching TRBD1. The trim removed 0 bases at V and 8 bases at J, leaving 8 bases unmatched. This CDR3 has 16 residues.

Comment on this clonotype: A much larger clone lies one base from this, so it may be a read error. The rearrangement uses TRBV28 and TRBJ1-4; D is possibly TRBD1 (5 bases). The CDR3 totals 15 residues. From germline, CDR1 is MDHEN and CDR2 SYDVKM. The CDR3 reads CANSSGGATNEKLFF. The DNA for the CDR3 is TGTGCCAACAGTTCCGGGGGTGCTACTAATGAAAAACTGTTTTTT.

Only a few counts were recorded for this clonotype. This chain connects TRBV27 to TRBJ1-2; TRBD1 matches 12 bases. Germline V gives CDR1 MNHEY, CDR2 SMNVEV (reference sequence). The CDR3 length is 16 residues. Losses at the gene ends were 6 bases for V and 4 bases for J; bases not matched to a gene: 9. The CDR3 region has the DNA TGTGCCAGCAGGGGGGACAGGGGGCCAACTTTCTATGGCTACACCTTC. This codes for CASRGDRGPTFYGYTF.

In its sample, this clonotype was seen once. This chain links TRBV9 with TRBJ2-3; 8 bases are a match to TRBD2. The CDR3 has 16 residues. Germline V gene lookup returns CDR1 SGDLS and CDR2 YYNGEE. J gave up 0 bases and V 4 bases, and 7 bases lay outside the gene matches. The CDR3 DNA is TGTGCCAGCAGCCCTCGGGAGGGGAGAAGCACAGATACGCAGTATTTT. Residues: CASSPREGRSTDTQYF.